This is a list of T cell receptor beta chains from one sample in a study of T cell responses to AZD1222 COVID-19 vaccine. The table came from immunoSEQ multiplex PCR; TCRdb's copy has only in-frame clones and leaves some out. The sample yields 150,000 to 200,000 clones, about nine tenths seen once. This specimen consisted of peripheral blood, obtained 28 days after the second dose of the MenACWY control vaccine. The receptor set was obtained from an adult who received the MenACWY meningococcal vaccine as a control. Both conserved end residues are part of each CDR3. D genes are given only for firm matches. Clone size is given for some rows only: seen once, a few or many times, or a class if the clone is expanded.

TRBV9,NA,NA,TRBJ1-2,TGTGCCAGCAGCCCTCTTTCGGGCTATGGCTACACCTTC,CASSPLSGYGYTF
TRBV3-1/TRBV3-2,once,NA,TRBJ1-2,TGTGCCAGCAGCCAAGAACAGTCCTCAGGCTACACCTTC,CASSQEQSSGYTF
TRBV13,NA,NA,TRBJ2-7,TGTGCCAGCAGCTCAAGACCTGACGAGCAGTACTTC,CASSSRPDEQYF
TRBV27,NA,NA,TRBJ1-5,TGTGCCAGCAGTTTGAGTAGGGATACGAGGCAGCCCCAGCATTTT,CASSLSRDTRQPQHF
TRBV6-5,NA,NA,TRBJ1-1,TGTGCCAGCAGACTTACACAAAACACTGAAGCTTTCTTT,CASRLTQNTEAFF
TRBV6-1,NA,NA,TRBJ2-7,TGTGCCAGCCGTGACCACGAGCAGTACTTC,CASRDHEQYF
TRBV10-2,NA,NA,TRBJ1-1,TGCGCCAGCAGTGTTTCGGAACTAGACACTGAAGCTTTCTTT,CASSVSELDTEAFF
TRBV9,NA,TRBD1,TRBJ2-2,TGTGCCAGCAGCGAGGGACAGACTACCGGGGAGCTGTTTTTT,CASSEGQTTGELFF
TRBV5-1,NA,TRBD1,TRBJ2-7,TGCGCCAGCGCGGTAAGGGACAGGGCCTCCGAGCAGTACTTC,CASAVRDRASEQYF
TRBV21-1,NA,NA,TRBJ2-7,TGTGCCAGCAGTTTGACAGGGGGCTGGTATTCCTTACGGGAGCAGTACTTC,CASSLTGGWYSLREQYF
TRBV27,once,NA,TRBJ2-1,TGTGCCAGCAGTTCCCCGGGCAATGAGCAGTTCTTC,CASSSPGNEQFF
TRBV25-1,once,NA,TRBJ1-2,TGTGCCAGCAGTGAATATAGCGCCCTCGGGGGCTACACCTTC,CASSEYSALGGYTF
TRBV6-5,NA,TRBD1,TRBJ2-2,TGTGCCAGCAGGCCGACAGGGGACACCGGGGAGCTGTTTTTT,CASRPTGDTGELFF
TRBV7-2,NA,TRBD1,TRBJ1-6,TGTGCCAGCAGCTTAGGGCTCGTTGGTGGGACAGGGAGATCACCCCTCCACTTT,CASSLGLVGGTGRSPLHF
TRBV3-1/TRBV3-2,NA,TRBD1,TRBJ2-1,TGTGCCAGCAGCCTCGGGCAGGGGGCGTACAATGAGCAGTTCTTC,CASSLGQGAYNEQFF
TRBV6-2/TRBV6-3,NA,NA,TRBJ1-3,TGTGCCAGCAGTTACACCTATGGAAACACCATATATTTT,CASSYTYGNTIYF
TRBV7-9,NA,TRBD2,TRBJ2-1,TGTGCCAGCAGCCCCCGACTAGCGGGCTCGAGCGGATCCTACAATGAGCAGTTCTTC,CASSPRLAGSSGSYNEQFF
TRBV24-1,NA,TRBD1,TRBJ2-1,TGTGCCACCAGTCCAGCGGGACAGGGGGCCGATGAGCAGTTCTTC,CATSPAGQGADEQFF
TRBV24-1,NA,NA,TRBJ1-5,TGTGCCACCAGTATTGGGGGGGTCGGCAATCAGCCCCAGCATTTT,CATSIGGVGNQPQHF
TRBV6-6,NA,TRBD2,TRBJ2-7,TGTGCCAGCAGCACTAGCGGGAGGTACTCCGAGCAGTACTTC,CASSTSGRYSEQYF
TRBV7-6,NA,NA,TRBJ2-7,TGTGCCAGCAGCTCCCGACTCCGGGAGCACCCCTACGAGCAGTACTTC,CASSSRLREHPYEQYF
TRBV29-1,once,TRBD1,TRBJ1-3,TGCAGCGTTGAAACAGGGGAGAAAGGAAACACCATATATTTT,CSVETGEKGNTIYF
TRBV27,NA,TRBD1,TRBJ1-1,TGTGCCAGCAGTCAACCCGGGACAGAAAACACTGAAGCTTTCTTT,CASSQPGTENTEAFF
TRBV11-3,NA,NA,TRBJ2-1,TGTGCCAGCAGCCTACCGGGACCCTACAATGAGCAGTTCTTC,CASSLPGPYNEQFF
TRBV5-1,NA,NA,TRBJ2-5,TGCGCCAGCAGCTTGGGACACGTCGGTGAAGAGACCCAGTACTTC,CASSLGHVGEETQYF
TRBV28,NA,TRBD1,TRBJ1-6,TGTGCCAGCAGAGACTGGGGGACAGGGATTAATTCACCCCTCCACTTT,CASRDWGTGINSPLHF
TRBV28,once,NA,TRBJ2-7,TGTGCCAGCAGTTTGCCTTCGGGCGAGCAGTACTTC,CASSLPSGEQYF
TRBV27,NA,TRBD2,TRBJ2-7,TGTGCCAGCAGTAACCTAGCGGGGCTAACCTACGAGCAGTACTTC,CASSNLAGLTYEQYF
TRBV7-2,once,NA,TRBJ1-5,TGTGCCAGCAGCTTATGGGGGGAAAGCAATCAGCCCCAGCATTTT,CASSLWGESNQPQHF
TRBV6-5,NA,NA,TRBJ1-6,TGTGCCAGCAGTTACTCGAAAGGGATTCATAATTCACCCCTCCACTTT,CASSYSKGIHNSPLHF
TRBV20-1,NA,TRBD1,TRBJ1-2,TGCAGTGCGGCCGGGACAGGGGACTACACCTTC,CSAAGTGDYTF
TRBV6-2/TRBV6-3,NA,TRBD1,TRBJ1-5,TGTGCCAGCAGCATGGGGACAGGGGGAAGGTATAGCAATCAGCCCCAGCATTTT,CASSMGTGGRYSNQPQHF
TRBV4-3,NA,NA,TRBJ1-6,TGCGCCAGCAGCCAAAGGGGTCGGGCGGGCAATTCACCCCTCCACTTT,CASSQRGRAGNSPLHF
TRBV7-2,NA,TRBD1,TRBJ1-1,TGTGCCAGCAGCTCCCGGGACAGGAAAACTGAAGCTTTCTTT,CASSSRDRKTEAFF
TRBV6-5,NA,NA,TRBJ2-7,TGTGCCAGCAACAGGGGGATAGCGGGCGCCTACGAGCAGTACTTC,CASNRGIAGAYEQYF
TRBV9,NA,NA,TRBJ1-1,TGTGCCAGCAGCGTAGCCACTGAAGCTTTCTTT,CASSVATEAFF
TRBV10-2,NA,NA,TRBJ1-1,TGCGCCAGCAGTGGTCCGGGCTGGAACACTGAAGCTTTCTTT,CASSGPGWNTEAFF